The clone carrying this T cell receptor beta chain was counted only a few times. Its antigen is not identified. A template switching step contributed a universal primer site, while unique molecular identifiers were present in the cDNA. TCRdb re-derived calls from the 5' RACE reads in MiXCR, one entry per CDR3 protein. Of 750,000 to 950,000 distinct CDR3 sequences listed, about 12% are singletons. The data were obtained in a study of identical twins. Whole-study results and caveats: There was more out-of-frame TCR alpha sharing in monozygotic twins than models estimated. In zero-insertion analyses, partial confounding could arise from invariant MAIT and iNKT cells. Reduced insertions were recorded for abundant cord blood beta clonotypes, with no such pattern in memory repertoires.

The length of the CDR3 is 17 residues. The germline V and J ends were trimmed by 5 bases and 2 bases, with 21 bases remaining between them. Looked up from germline, CDR1 is SEHNR and CDR2 is FQNEAQ (reference sequence). This same sample was also part of a study on yellow fever vaccine responses in identical twins.

The V gene is TRBV7-9, the J gene TRBJ2-5, with D tentatively TRBD2 (7 bases). This receptor was obtained from a woman under 30 in good health. The sequenced sample was PBMCs. CDR3 loop: CASSPRPEKGGQETQYF. CDR3 sequence (DNA): TGTGCCAGCAGCCCGCGCCCGGAAAAGGGGGGGCAAGAGACCCAGTACTTC.